A single sample gave rise to the 30 T cell receptor beta chains below, sequenced in a study of blood T cell repertoires in COVID-19. Produced via immunoSEQ multiplex PCR; TCRdb's table is partial and in-frame only. The data show hundreds of thousands of clones, with around 84% seen just once and about 6% held by the top ten. The sequenced sample was peripheral blood. Source of these receptors: a man of 80 years or more with acute or convalescent COVID-19.

This sequence joins TRBV27 and TRBJ2-2; no definite D call. The CDR3 extends over 16 amino acids. Trimming cost V 5 bases and J 2 bases, with 15 bases left between them. Germline CDR1 and CDR2: MNHEY and SMNVEV (reference sequence). The CDR3 region has the DNA TGTGCCAGCAGTACCTCCGGTGTGACTAACACCGGGGAGCTGTTTTTT. The encoded protein is CASSTSGVTNTGELFF.

A single count supports this clone. The V and J genes are TRBV20-1 and TRBJ2-1, with TRBD1 matching 7 bases. V trimming: 4 bases; J trimming: 14 bases; junction bases outside the gene matches: 5. Per the germline V gene, CDR1 is DFQATT and CDR2 is SNEGSKA (reference sequence). The CDR3 is 10 amino acids. The CDR3 bases are TGCAGTGCTACAGGGACAGTGGAGTTCTTC. Translating it yields CSATGTVEFF.

V usage is TRBV5-8 and J usage is TRBJ2-2; D perhaps matches TRBD2 (6 bases). Between the trimmed V and J ends, which lost 3 bases and 1 base, there was a span of 16 bases. The germline CDR1 and CDR2 sequences are SGHTS and YDEGEE. The length of the CDR3 is 17 residues. CDR3 sequence reads: CASSSNWGGMNTGELFF. Written as DNA, the CDR3 is TGTGCCAGCAGCTCTAACTGGGGCGGGATGAACACCGGGGAGCTGTTTTTT.

This clone was seen a few times. The chain joins TRBV10-2 to TRBJ2-7, with 8 bases lining up with TRBD2. Looked up from germline, CDR1 is WSHSY and CDR2 is SAAADI. This CDR3 is 15 amino acids long. The V segment lost 5 bases and the J segment 0 bases; nucleotides outside the gene matches: 6. This chain's CDR3 is CASSWLAGSSYEQYV. CDR3 coding DNA: TGCGCCAGCAGTTGGCTAGCGGGTAGCTCCTACGAGCAGTACGTC.

The sample holds one count of this clone. The rearrangement uses TRBV7-9 and TRBJ2-5; 13 bases line up with TRBD2. Germline CDR1 reads SEHNR; CDR2 reads FQNEAQ (reference sequence). CDR3 length equals 17 residues. The V segment lost 3 bases and the J segment 4 bases; nucleotides outside the gene matches: 8. For the CDR3, the DNA is TGTGCCAGCAGCTTGGGGAGGACTAGCGGGAGTGGAGAGACCCAGTACTTC. Protein sequence: CASSLGRTSGSGETQYF.

J is TRBJ2-7 and V is TRBV18, with D possibly TRBD2 on 6 matching bases. The CDR3 contains 14 residues. Between the trimmed V and J ends, which lost 5 bases and 1 base, there was a span of 12 bases. CDR1 is KGHSH and CDR2 is LQKENI in the germline V gene. CDR3 amino acids: CASSAGTPSYEQYV. CDR3 bases: TGTGCCAGCTCAGCCGGGACTCCTTCCTACGAGCAGTACGTC.

This clone was counted a single time. The chain carries TRBV3-1 (or the pseudogene TRBV3-2) and TRBJ2-7, with 7 bases matching TRBD2. Germline V gene data show CDR1 as LGHDT and CDR2 as YNNKEL (reference sequence). CDR3 size: 13 residues. After removal of 4 bases from V and 6 bases from J, the junction contained 6 bases not matched to a gene. The CDR3 sequence is CASSLGTSAEQYV. CDR3 coding DNA: TGTGCCAGCAGCCTGGGTACTAGCGCCGAGCAGTACGTC.

V and J are TRBV7-3 and TRBJ2-5; no firm D call. Germline values: CDR1 SGHTA, CDR2 FQGTGA. There are 15 residues in the CDR3. Trimming left V 6 bases short and J 5 bases short, with 19 bases between. CDR3 coding DNA: TGTGCCAGCAGGCAGCTGCGGTGTTCCTGGGAGACCCAGTACTTC. It yields the protein CASRQLRCSWETQYF.

The V gene is TRBV5-1, the J gene TRBJ2-3; D perhaps matches TRBD1 (6 bases). The V gene's germline CDR1 is SGHRS and CDR2 YFSETQ. The CDR3 length is 16 residues. V was clipped by 4 bases and J by 2 bases, with 17 bases between them. The CDR3 nucleotides read TGCGCCAGCAGCACGGGGACAAGGTTCGCCACAGATACGCAGTATTTT. Translated: CASSTGTRFATDTQYF.

The rearrangement joins TRBV10-2 to TRBJ2-1; 10 nucleotides agree with TRBD2. Germline loops: CDR1 WSHSY, CDR2 SAAADI. The length of the CDR3 is 14 residues. V trimming: 6 bases; J trimming: 6 bases; junction bases outside the gene matches: 5. CDR3 region: CASRQAGGPNEQFF. The CDR3 bases are TGCGCCAGCAGACAAGCGGGAGGGCCCAATGAGCAGTTCTTC.

V is TRBV4-1 and J is TRBJ2-3; D is perhaps TRBD2 (5 bases). The CDR3 has 14 residues. Deletions cut 4 bases from V and 3 bases from J, with 11 bases between. Germline-derived CDR1 and CDR2 are MGHRA and YSYEKL. The CDR3 DNA sequence: TGCGCCAGCAGCCGAGGTGGGGAGACAGATACGCAGTATTTT. Protein sequence: CASSRGGETDTQYF.

The chain has TRBV7-9 and TRBJ2-5, with D perhaps TRBD1 (6 bases). The CDR3 loop spans 15 amino acids. Trimming removed 4 bases from V and 1 base from J, with 13 bases in between. CDR1 SEHNR and CDR2 FQNEAQ come from the germline V gene (reference sequence). This CDR3 reads CASSSDRRAQETQYF. The CDR3 DNA follows: TGTGCCAGCAGCTCTGACAGGAGAGCCCAAGAGACCCAGTACTTC.

This chain joins TRBV28 and TRBJ2-7; the D is unclear. There are 13 residues in the CDR3. The V gene's germline CDR1 is MDHEN and CDR2 SYDVKM. V lost 8 bases, J lost 2 bases, and 13 bases lay in between. Written as DNA, the CDR3 is TGTGCCAGCCAACTCGCAGGCGCCTACGAGCAGTACTTC. This encodes CASQLAGAYEQYF.

The chain is built from TRBV18 and TRBJ2-7; 9 bases are shared with TRBD2. The V gene end was trimmed by 3 bases and the J gene end by 1 base; junction bases not matched to a gene: 7. From germline, CDR1 is KGHSH and CDR2 LQKENI. This CDR3 is built from 16 residues. CDR3 nucleotide sequence: TGTGCCAGCTCACCCATAGCGGGAGCTAGGTCCTACGAGCAGTACGTC. As protein: CASSPIAGARSYEQYV.

As DNA, the CDR3 is TGTGCCATCAGCAGACAGGGTTCTTCCACAGATACGCAGTATTTT. Amino acid sequence: CAISRQGSSTDTQYF. The V call is TRBV10-3, the J call TRBJ2-3; 7 bases match TRBD1. The germline V gene has CDR1 ENHRY and CDR2 SYGVKD. The CDR3 extends over 15 amino acids. Trimming removed 6 bases from V and 2 bases from J; junction bases left unmatched: 8.

This CDR3 is CASSLAGGQTDTQYF. CDR3 bases: TGTGCCAGCTCACTAGCGGGAGGGCAAACAGATACGCAGTATTTT. The chain carries TRBV18 and TRBJ2-3; TRBD2 matches 11 bases. J lost 3 bases, V lost 4 bases, and 3 bases had no gene match. The CDR3 has 15 residues. Germline V gives CDR1 KGHSH, CDR2 LQKENI.

This chain links TRBV28 with TRBJ1-1, with D tentatively TRBD1 (5 bases). Germline CDR1 is MDHEN and CDR2 is SYDVKM. Trimming pared 4 bases from V and 1 base from J, leaving 10 bases between. This CDR3 is built from 14 residues. CDR3 in amino acids: CASSYYDRNTEAFF. CDR3 nucleotide sequence: TGTGCCAGCAGTTACTACGACAGGAACACTGAAGCTTTCTTT. Full variable domain (outside the CDR3, taken from reference TRBV28 and TRBJ1-1): DVKVTQSSRYLVKRTGEKVFLECVQDMDHENMFWYRQDPGLGLRLIYFSYDVKMKEKGDIPEGYSVSREKKERFSLILESASTNQTSMYLCASSYYDRNTEAFFGQGTRLTVV.

As to this clone: Other DNA sequences in this sample translate to the same CDR3. This chain joins TRBV18 and TRBJ2-5; tentative D call: TRBD1 (5 bases). Germline lookup yields CDR1 KGHSH and CDR2 LQKENI. Trimming left V 2 bases short and J 2 bases short, with 9 bases between. CDR3 length: 14 amino acids. CDR3 bases: TGTGCCAGCTCACCAGACAGTGTACAAGAGACCCAGTACTTC. It translates to CASSPDSVQETQYF. Together with reference TRBV18 and TRBJ2-5, the CDR3 gives the full variable domain: NAGVMQNPRHLVRRRGQEARLRCSPMKGHSHVYWYRQLPEEGLKFMVYLQKENIIDESGMPKERFSAEFPKEGPSILRIQQVVRGDSAAYFCASSPDSVQETQYFGPGTRLLVL.

Remarks on this clone: The sample contains more than one DNA sequence encoding this CDR3. The rearrangement links TRBV12-3 or TRBV12-4 to TRBJ1-1; no reliable D call. The CDR3 is 13 residues long. V was clipped by 0 bases and J by 0 bases, with 2 bases between them. As DNA, the CDR3 is TGTGCCAGCAGTTTAGCTATGAACACTGAAGCTTTCTTT. This codes for CASSLAMNTEAFF.

A single count supports this clone. The J gene is TRBJ2-5, the V gene TRBV27; 10 positions agree with TRBD1. Trimming removed 6 bases from V and 5 bases from J; junction bases left unmatched: 9. CDR1 and CDR2 from the germline V gene are MNHEY and SMNVEV (reference sequence). The CDR3 consists of 15 residues. As DNA, the CDR3 is TGTGCCAGCAGACCCGGGACAGGGGATCGGGAGACCCAGTACTTC. It translates to CASRPGTGDRETQYF.

This rearrangement joins TRBV28 to TRBJ2-7; D gene ambiguous. There are 12 residues in the CDR3. Germline-derived CDR1 and CDR2 are MDHEN and SYDVKM. Trimming pared 1 base from V and 2 bases from J, leaving 3 bases between. As DNA, the CDR3 is TGTGCCAGCAGTTTATTAGCCTACGAGCAGTACTTC. Its protein product is CASSLLAYEQYF.

The rearrangement links TRBV6-4 to TRBJ1-4; TRBD1 agrees at 8 bases. Trimming took 5 bases from V and 8 from J; bases not matched to a gene: 13. The CDR3 totals 16 residues. Germline values: CDR1 MRHNA, CDR2 SNTAGT. Here the CDR3 DNA reads TGTGCCAGCAGTATGAGGAGTGGGACAGGTAGGGAAAAACTGTTTTTT. Translating it yields CASSMRSGTGREKLFF.

The chain couples TRBV15 to TRBJ2-5; a possible D gene is TRBD2 (6 bases). The CDR3 has 15 residues. V shed 0 bases and J shed 3 bases, with 11 bases lying between them. In germline, CDR1 is LNHNV, CDR2 YYDKDF (reference sequence). Here the CDR3 reads CATSRDRGTEETQYF. CDR3 coding DNA: TGTGCCACCAGCAGAGATCGGGGGACTGAAGAGACCCAGTACTTC. Full variable domain (remainder filled in from reference TRBV15 and TRBJ2-5): DAMVIQNPRYQVTQFGKPVTLSCSQTLNHNVMYWYQQKSSQAPKLLFHYYDKDFNNEADTPDNFQSRRPNTSFCFLDIRSPGLGDTAMYLCATSRDRGTEETQYFGPGTRLLVL.

This clone appeared a few times. The chain is built from TRBV2 and TRBJ1-1, with D perhaps matching TRBD1 (5 bases). CDR1 is SNHLY and CDR2 is FYNNEI in the germline V gene. V was cut by 2 bases and J by 4 bases, with 23 bases left in between. This CDR3 has 18 amino acids. This chain's CDR3 is CASSEWGGSGIKVTEAFF. The CDR3 nucleotides are TGTGCCAGCAGTGAATGGGGGGGATCGGGTATTAAAGTCACTGAAGCTTTCTTT.

The V gene is TRBV27, the J gene TRBJ1-6; 7 bases align to TRBD1. Germline V gene lookup returns CDR1 MNHEY and CDR2 SMNVEV (reference sequence). The CDR3 loop spans 15 amino acids. V trimming: 5 bases; J trimming: 9 bases; junction bases outside the gene matches: 10. The DNA of the CDR3 is TGTGCCAGCAGTCCTCAGGGGGATGGTGGTTCACCCCTCCACTTT. Amino acid sequence: CASSPQGDGGSPLHF.

The V and J genes are TRBV18 and TRBJ2-5, with TRBD2 as a possible D gene (6 bases). V was cut by 6 bases and J by 7 bases, with 15 bases left in between. The CDR3 runs to 13 residues. The germline V gene encodes CDR1 KGHSH and CDR2 LQKENI. The CDR3 DNA reads TGTGCCAGCTCTTCGGTCCTGGGGGGGACCCAGTACTTC. This encodes CASSSVLGGTQYF.

The gene calls are TRBV5-1 and TRBJ2-7; 10 bases map to TRBD1. The CDR3 sequence is 15 residues long. J gave up 4 bases and V 0 bases, and 4 bases lay outside the gene matches. In germline, CDR1 is SGHRS, CDR2 YFSETQ. The CDR3 nucleotides read TGCGCCAGCAGCTTGGGACAGGGGGCGGGGTACGAGCAGTACTTC. As protein: CASSLGQGAGYEQYF. Full variable domain (outside the CDR3, taken from reference TRBV5-1 and TRBJ2-7): KAGVTQTPRYLIKTRGQQVTLSCSPISGHRSVSWYQQTPGQGLQFLFEYFSETQRNKGNFPGRFSGRQFSNSRSEMNVSTLELGDSALYLCASSLGQGAGYEQYFGPGTRLTVT.

This chain links TRBV28 with TRBJ2-1; tentative D call: TRBD2 (5 bases). Between the trimmed V and J ends, which lost 5 bases and 7 bases, there was a span of 9 bases. The CDR3 runs 12 residues. CDR1 and CDR2 from the germline V gene are MDHEN and SYDVKM. The DNA for the CDR3 is TGTGCCAGCAGTACCTCGGGGAATGAGCAGTTCTTC. Its protein product is CASSTSGNEQFF.

The chain links TRBV3-1 (or the pseudogene TRBV3-2) to TRBJ1-1; perhaps TRBD1 as D (5 bases). Germline CDR1 is LGHDT and CDR2 is YNNKEL (reference sequence). CDR3 size: 15 residues. Trimming pared 1 base from V and 2 bases from J, leaving 11 bases between. The DNA of the CDR3 is TGTGCCAGCAGCCAAGTTCGACAGCTCAACACTGAAGCTTTCTTT. It yields the protein CASSQVRQLNTEAFF.

This clone was seen more than once but under ten times. The V call is TRBV7-2, the J call TRBJ1-5, with unresolved D. This CDR3 contains 16 residues. The V end was cut by 1 base, the J end by 2 bases, with 12 bases between. In germline, CDR1 is SGHTA, CDR2 FQGNSA. CDR3 bases: TGTGCCAGCAGCTTAGTCGGTAGGGAGGGCAATCAGCCCCAGCATTTT. This codes for CASSLVGREGNQPQHF.